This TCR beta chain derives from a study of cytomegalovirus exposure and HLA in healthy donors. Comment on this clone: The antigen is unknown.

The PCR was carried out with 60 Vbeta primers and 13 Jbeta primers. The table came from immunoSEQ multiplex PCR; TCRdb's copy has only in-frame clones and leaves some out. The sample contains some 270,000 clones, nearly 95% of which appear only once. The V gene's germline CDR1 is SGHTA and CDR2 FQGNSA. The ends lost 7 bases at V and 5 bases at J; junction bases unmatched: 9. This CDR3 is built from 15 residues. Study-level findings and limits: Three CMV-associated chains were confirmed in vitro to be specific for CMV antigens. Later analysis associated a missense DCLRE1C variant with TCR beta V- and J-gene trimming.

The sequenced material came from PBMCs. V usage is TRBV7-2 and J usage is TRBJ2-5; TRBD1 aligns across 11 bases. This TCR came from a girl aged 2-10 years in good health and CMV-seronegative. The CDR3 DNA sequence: TGTGCCAGCAACTACCGGGACAGGGGGTGGGAGACCCAGTACTTC. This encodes CASNYRDRGWETQYF.